These 27 T cell receptor beta chains came from one sample sequenced in a study of shared clonotypes between healthy human individuals. Repertoires were generated with immunoSEQ multiplex PCR, while TCRdb's copy carries only in-frame clones and drops some. Of around 2.1 million clones detected, nearly 97% appear once; the ten largest clones hold around 0.13%. The specimen sequenced was naive CD4+ T cells sorted from blood. Subset of the sample: CD45RA+ positively selected. The origin of the receptors is a man in his late teens or twenties in good health.

The chain is built from TRBV28 and TRBJ1-2, with D unresolved. The germline V and J ends were trimmed by 8 bases and 4 bases, with 20 bases remaining between them. CDR1 and CDR2 (germline): MDHEN, SYDVKM. The CDR3 length is 15 residues. Here the CDR3 DNA reads TGTGCCAGCTCTCATGAAAATGAGCCGCGCTATGGCTACACCTTC. Its translation: CASSHENEPRYGYTF.

This clone was counted once. The chain uses TRBV9 and TRBJ1-1; TRBD1 might be the D (6 bases). The CDR3 consists of 17 residues. The germline V and J ends were trimmed by 0 bases and 1 base, with 16 bases remaining between them. Germline V gene lookup returns CDR1 SGDLS and CDR2 YYNGEE. The CDR3 coding sequence is TGTGCCAGCAGCGTAGAGGGGGGCGGACGGACGAACACTGAAGCTTTCTTT. Translation: CASSVEGGGRTNTEAFF.

The chain links TRBV5-1 to TRBJ1-2; D ambiguous. The CDR3 spans 18 residues. Per the germline V gene, CDR1 is SGHRS and CDR2 is YFSETQ. Trimming stripped 1 base from V and 5 bases from J, with 24 bases between. Here the CDR3 reads CASSLMDGGSARSYGYTF. In DNA, the CDR3 is TGCGCCAGCAGCTTGATGGACGGAGGTTCGGCAAGATCTTATGGCTACACCTTC. Complete variable domain (other parts from reference TRBV5-1 and TRBJ1-2): KAGVTQTPRYLIKTRGQQVTLSCSPISGHRSVSWYQQTPGQGLQFLFEYFSETQRNKGNFPGRFSGRQFSNSRSEMNVSTLELGDSALYLCASSLMDGGSARSYGYTFGSGTRLTVV.

The genes are TRBV10-3 and TRBJ2-7; tentatively, D is TRBD1 (6 bases). The germline V and J ends were trimmed by 3 bases and 2 bases, with 20 bases remaining between them. The germline CDR1 and CDR2 sequences are ENHRY and SYGVKD. CDR3 length equals 17 residues. The CDR3 reads CAISERVGDIVPYEQYF. The CDR3 DNA reads TGTGCCATCAGTGAACGGGTAGGGGACATCGTACCCTACGAGCAGTACTTC.

The chain recombines TRBV7-3 with TRBJ2-3, with D tentatively TRBD2 (5 bases). Trimming shortened V by 5 bases and J by 5 bases, and 14 bases separated the two germline ends. Looked up from germline, CDR1 is SGHTA and CDR2 is FQGTGA. This CDR3 contains 14 residues. The CDR3 DNA sequence: TGTGCCAGCAGCGAATCGGGATTTATAGATACGCAGTATTTT. It encodes CASSESGFIDTQYF.

The genes are TRBV5-1 and TRBJ2-6; the D is unclear. Germline CDR1 reads SGHRS; CDR2 reads YFSETQ. CDR3 length: 15 amino acids. The V end was cut by 1 base, the J end by 1 base, with 6 bases between. CDR3 coding DNA: TGCGCCAGCAGCTTGAGAATATCTGGGGCCAACGTCCTGACTTTC. This gives the protein CASSLRISGANVLTF.

This chain joins TRBV5-4 and TRBJ2-7; TRBD1 or TRBD2 may be the D gene (5 bases each). CDR1 and CDR2 (germline): SGHNT, YYREEE (reference sequence). Between the trimmed V and J ends, which lost 3 bases and 0 bases, there was a span of 7 bases. The CDR3 is 13 amino acids. CDR3 in amino acids: CASSWDGSYEQYF. The CDR3 DNA is TGTGCCAGCAGCTGGGACGGCTCCTACGAGCAGTACTTC. Variable domain in full (rest from reference TRBV5-4 and TRBJ2-7): ETGVTQSPTHLIKTRGQQVTLRCSSQSGHNTVSWYQQALGQGPQFIFQYYREEENGRGNFPPRFSGLQFPNYSSELNVNALELDDSALYLCASSWDGSYEQYFGPGTRLTVT.

This chain joins TRBV6-6 and TRBJ1-4; no reliable D call. V was cut by 6 bases and J by 4 bases, with 3 bases left in between. CDR3 length: 11 residues. CDR1 and CDR2 (germline): MNHNY, SVGAGI (reference sequence). This CDR3 is CASRVNEKLFF. The CDR3 DNA reads as TGTGCCAGCAGGGTTAATGAAAAACTGTTTTTT.

The chain is built from TRBV28 and TRBJ2-4; tentatively, D is TRBD1 (6 bases). CDR1 and CDR2 (germline): MDHEN, SYDVKM. The ends were cut back, 4 bases at V and 5 bases at J, with 9 bases in the middle. This CDR3 is 13 amino acids long. The CDR3 sequence: CASSSGTQNIQYF. CDR3 DNA: TGTGCCAGCAGTTCCGGGACACAAAACATTCAGTACTTC.

A single count supports this clone. The chain carries TRBV7-9 and TRBJ2-5; D is unresolved. The V and J ends lost 3 bases and 0 bases respectively, with 11 bases between them. The CDR3 consists of 15 residues. Germline values: CDR1 SEHNR, CDR2 FQNEAQ (reference sequence). CDR3 DNA: TGTGCCAGCAGCTTTGGCAGGAACGACCAAGAGACCCAGTACTTC. It codes for CASSFGRNDQETQYF.

CDR3 residues: CASSRGTGGTGNTIYF. CDR3 nucleotides: TGTGCCAGCAGCAGAGGGACAGGGGGCACTGGAAACACCATATATTTT. The gene calls are TRBV7-9 and TRBJ1-3; 12 bases are shared with TRBD1. The CDR3 totals 16 residues. V lost 5 bases and J lost 2; bases outside the gene matches: 4. Germline V gene sequence: CDR1 SEHNR, CDR2 FQNEAQ (reference sequence).

The J gene is TRBJ2-3, the V gene TRBV30, with TRBD2 matching over 11 bases. Germline V lookup: CDR1 GTSNPN, CDR2 SVGIG (reference sequence). Trimming removed 2 bases from V and 0 bases from J; junction bases left unmatched: 7. This CDR3 is 17 amino acids long. The CDR3 loop is CAWSKPGLAVSTDTQYF. The CDR3 DNA is TGTGCCTGGAGTAAGCCGGGACTAGCGGTTAGCACAGATACGCAGTATTTT.

The chain links TRBV18 to TRBJ2-3; unclear D gene. The germline V gene has CDR1 KGHSH and CDR2 LQKENI. The germline V and J ends were trimmed by 4 bases and 0 bases, with 8 bases remaining between them. The CDR3 has 14 residues. The CDR3 DNA reads TGTGCCAGCTCACAGGGCCCAAGCACAGATACGCAGTATTTT. Translated: CASSQGPSTDTQYF.

V and J are TRBV10-3 and TRBJ2-3; the D gene could be TRBD1 or TRBD2 (6 bases each). Trimming took 6 bases from V and 5 from J, leaving 18 bases between them. Germline V lookup: CDR1 ENHRY, CDR2 SYGVKD. The CDR3 covers 15 residues. CDR3 DNA sequence: TGTGCCATCAGCCGAGCTCCGGGGGCCGGAGATACGCAGTATTTT. Translating gives CAISRAPGAGDTQYF.

V usage is TRBV2 and J usage is TRBJ2-7, with TRBD1 as a possible D gene (5 bases). The CDR3 extends over 12 amino acids. Germline CDR1 SNHLY, CDR2 FYNNEI. The V end was cut by 5 bases, the J end by 6 bases, with 11 bases between. CDR3 sequence (DNA): TGTGCCAGCAGTTTGGACACAGGCGAGCAGTACTTC. Translating it yields CASSLDTGEQYF.

The chain has TRBV5-1 and TRBJ2-2, with no clear D. Germline CDR1 reads SGHRS; CDR2 reads YFSETQ. Trimming cost V 4 bases and J 8 bases, with 9 bases left between them. This CDR3 contains 12 residues. The CDR3 here is CASSPVLGELFF. The CDR3 DNA sequence: TGCGCCAGCAGCCCCGTCCTAGGGGAGCTGTTTTTT. The complete variable domain, with remaining parts taken from reference TRBV5-1 and TRBJ2-2, reads KAGVTQTPRYLIKTRGQQVTLSCSPISGHRSVSWYQQTPGQGLQFLFEYFSETQRNKGNFPGRFSGRQFSNSRSEMNVSTLELGDSALYLCASSPVLGELFFGEGSRLTVL.

V is TRBV9 and J is TRBJ1-3, with D perhaps matching TRBD1 (5 bases). Trimming took off 2 bases at V and 4 bases at J, with 22 bases between the two ends. CDR1 is SGDLS and CDR2 is YYNGEE in the germline V gene. The CDR3 totals 18 residues. CDR3 in DNA: TGTGCCAGCAGCGTCTTAGATGGTACAGGTGCAGGAGGAAACACCATATATTTT. Translating it yields CASSVLDGTGAGGNTIYF.

The chain is built from TRBV25-1 and TRBJ2-7; D is possibly TRBD1 or TRBD2 (5 bases each). Germline lookup yields CDR1 MGHDK and CDR2 SYGVNS. The CDR3 runs to 15 residues. V lost 0 bases and J 6 bases, leaving 15 bases between the germline ends. CDR3 coding DNA: TGTGCCAGCAGTGAATACGGGGCAGGGCGGGTCGAGCAGTACTTC. Its translation is CASSEYGAGRVEQYF.

A word on this clone: Other DNA sequences in the sample encode the same CDR3. The chain links TRBV11-3 to TRBJ2-1; possible D gene TRBD2, 6 bases. The CDR3 has 13 amino acids. V shed 5 bases and J shed 4 bases, with 9 bases lying between them. CDR1 is SGHNT, CDR2 YENEEA, per germline. Here the CDR3 reads CASSPGLYNEQFF. The DNA of the CDR3 is TGTGCCAGCAGCCCGGGACTGTACAATGAGCAGTTCTTC.

The rearrangement joins TRBV4-3 to TRBJ2-2; 11 bases fit TRBD2. Germline V CDR1 and CDR2: LGHNA, YSLEER. Germline trimming cut 1 base from V and 4 bases from J; bases unmatched to any gene: 8. CDR3 size: 18 residues. In nucleotides, the CDR3 is TGCGCCAGCAGCCAAGGACGGCTAGCGGGAGGCATCACCGGGGAGCTGTTTTTT. This sequence encodes CASSQGRLAGGITGELFF.

V usage is TRBV6-5 and J usage is TRBJ1-1; D perhaps matches TRBD1 (6 bases). The germline V gene has CDR1 MNHEY and CDR2 SVGAGI. V was clipped by 6 bases and J by 0 bases, with 14 bases between them. The CDR3 runs 15 residues. In DNA, the CDR3 is TGTGCCAGCAGCCCCACGACAGGTCTGAACACTGAAGCTTTCTTT. This codes for CASSPTTGLNTEAFF.

The V gene is TRBV7-2, the J gene TRBJ2-5; 7 nucleotides line up with TRBD1. The CDR3 length is 13 residues. The germline CDR1 and CDR2 sequences are SGHTA and FQGNSA. Trimming cost V 5 bases and J 7 bases; bases outside gene matches: 7. The DNA for the CDR3 is TGTGCCAGCAGCGCAGGACAGGCTGGGACCCAGTACTTC. It is translated as CASSAGQAGTQYF.

The chain couples TRBV27 to TRBJ2-7; no clear D. Between the trimmed V and J ends, which lost 2 bases and 3 bases, there was a span of 11 bases. Per the germline V gene, CDR1 is MNHEY and CDR2 is SMNVEV (reference sequence). There are 14 residues in the CDR3. In nucleotides, the CDR3 is TGTGCCAGCAGTTTAAAGGGCTCCTACTACGAGCAGTACTTC. The encoded protein is CASSLKGSYYEQYF.

This chain joins TRBV6-6 and TRBJ2-7, with TRBD1 as a possible D gene (6 bases). The V end lost 4 bases, the J end lost 3 bases, and 13 bases lay between the germline ends. Germline CDR1 MNHNY, CDR2 SVGAGI (reference sequence). The CDR3 runs 14 residues. Here the CDR3 DNA reads TGTGCCAGCAGTTCCCCCGACAGGATCTACGAGCAGTACTTC. Amino acid sequence: CASSSPDRIYEQYF.

This rearrangement joins TRBV30 to TRBJ1-2; no clear D. V was shortened by 4 bases and J by 1 base, with 16 bases between the two germline ends. From germline, CDR1 is GTSNPN and CDR2 SVGIG (reference sequence). This CDR3 contains 15 residues. CDR3 nucleotide sequence: TGTGCCTGGAAATCGCGTGTAGCCGATAACTATGGCTACACCTTC. It encodes CAWKSRVADNYGYTF.

The chain combines TRBV19 with TRBJ1-1, with 10 bases identical to TRBD1. Germline CDR1 LNHDA, CDR2 SQIVND (reference sequence). The CDR3 length is 13 residues. The junction had 4 bases not matched to a gene; V was cut back by 5 bases and J by 7 bases. CDR3 nucleotide sequence: TGTGCCAGTAGTGTGGGACAGGGGCGTGAAGCTTTCTTT. It encodes CASSVGQGREAFF.

The chain combines TRBV25-1 with TRBJ1-1; D gene ambiguous. The germline gives CDR1 MGHDK, CDR2 SYGVNS. Between the trimmed V and J ends, which lost 8 bases and 4 bases, there was a span of 11 bases. CDR3 size: 12 residues. This CDR3 reads CASSDRATEAFF. The CDR3 bases are TGTGCCAGCTCCGATAGGGCCACTGAAGCTTTCTTT.